A single sample is the source of the 22 T cell receptor beta chains below, sequenced in a study of T cells after yellow fever vaccination (dated by TCRdb to about 2019). The method behind the library was 5' RACE. The sequencer listed for this sample is Illumina NovaSeq 6000. TCRdb ran its own pipeline on the public reads, namely fastp trimming at Q25 and MiXCR clone calling, and kept in-frame beta chains. Identical CDR3 protein sequences are pooled into one entry, listed with their most common genes and DNA. This sample lists 180,000 or so distinct CDR3 sequences; roughly 9.6% were detected once. The ten largest account for around 34% of the sample. Sample treatment or condition, as interpreted from the label and publication: live attenuated yellow fever vaccine strain. This sample comprised CD8+ T cells sorted from PBMCs, obtained 15 days after the yellow fever booster vaccination. The receptors come from a man aged 18 to 30 who received the YFV17D yellow fever vaccine.

The table lists this clonotype with a few counts. The gene calls are TRBV12-3 or TRBV12-4 and TRBJ2-3; 13 nucleotides match TRBD2. CDR3 length: 16 residues. The V gene end was trimmed by 6 bases and the J gene end by 8 bases; junction bases not matched to a gene: 11. The CDR3 DNA is TGTGCCAGCAGCCAGACTAGCGGGGGGCCCGTAGGTACGCAGTATTTT. Translated, it gives CASSQTSGGPVGTQYF.

This clonotype was picked up a small number of times. V gene TRBV28 combines with J gene TRBJ2-7; D not certain. V lost 7 bases and J lost 0, with 10 bases in between. The CDR3 runs 13 residues. From germline, CDR1 is MDHEN and CDR2 SYDVKM. As DNA, the CDR3 is TGTGCCAGCACGGCCCGGAGCTCCTACGAGCAGTACGTC. This sequence encodes CASTARSSYEQYV.

V is TRBV11-2 and J is TRBJ1-5; D is perhaps TRBD1 (6 bases). CDR3 size: 14 residues. V shed 5 bases and J shed 4 bases, with 12 bases lying between them. Germline V gives CDR1 SGHAT, CDR2 FQNNGV. The CDR3 nucleotides are TGTGCCAGCAGCCAGGGGACCTCAAATCAGCCCCAGCATTTT. It is translated as CASSQGTSNQPQHF.

V gene TRBV5-5 combines with J gene TRBJ1-5; no reliable D call. Trimming took off 7 bases at V and 7 bases at J, with 15 bases between the two ends. CDR3 length: 13 amino acids. CDR1 is SGHKS and CDR2 is YYEKEE in the germline V gene (reference sequence). The CDR3 DNA reads TGTGCCAGCGGGGAAAGGGTAGGCCAGCCCCAGCATTTT. It encodes CASGERVGQPQHF.

There are many counts of this clonotype. The CDR3 region is CASSFSNEQFF. The CDR3 DNA reads as TGTGCCAGCAGCTTTAGCAATGAGCAGTTCTTC. J is TRBJ2-1 and V is TRBV11-2, with D unresolved. The CDR3 is 11 residues long. Germline V gives CDR1 SGHAT, CDR2 FQNNGV. V was clipped by 3 bases and J by 6 bases, with 3 bases between them.

The rearrangement uses TRBV10-3 and TRBJ2-7, with D uncertain. CDR1 ENHRY and CDR2 SYGVKD come from the germline V gene. This CDR3 comprises 13 residues. Trimming shortened V by 6 bases and J by 3 bases, and 12 bases separated the two germline ends. This CDR3 reads CAISPNQDYEQYF. DNA of the CDR3: TGTGCCATCAGCCCTAATCAGGACTACGAGCAGTACTTC.

In its sample, this clonotype was seen a few times. The chain carries TRBV4-1 and TRBJ2-7; D is undetermined. The CDR3 totals 15 residues. CDR1 MGHRA and CDR2 YSYEKL come from the germline V gene. Between the trimmed V and J ends, which lost 6 bases and 0 bases, there was a span of 15 bases. The CDR3 reads CASRSRRRGSYEQYV. For the CDR3, the DNA is TGCGCCAGCAGGTCAAGAAGGCGTGGCTCCTACGAGCAGTACGTC.

The chain combines TRBV29-1 with TRBJ1-2; TRBD1 matches 7 bases. The germline V gene has CDR1 SQVTM and CDR2 ANQGSEA. CDR3 length equals 12 residues. V gave up 5 bases and J gave up 4 bases; unmatched junction bases: 4. CDR3 sequence (DNA): TGCAGCGTTCCAGGGGGGAGCTATGGCTACACCTTC. Encoded protein: CSVPGGSYGYTF. Filled out from reference TRBV29-1 and TRBJ1-2, the complete variable domain reads SAVISQKPSRDICQRGTSLTIQCQVDSQVTMMFWYRQQPGQSLTLIATANQGSEATYESGFVIDKFPISRPNLTFSTLTVSNMSPEDSSIYLCSVPGGSYGYTFGSGTRLTVV.

The chain combines TRBV19 with TRBJ1-1, with D unresolved. Germline CDR1 and CDR2: LNHDA and SQIVND (reference sequence). CDR3 length: 14 residues. V lost 3 bases and J lost 5, with 13 bases in between. CDR3 protein: CASSIFRTRTEAFF. The CDR3 DNA reads as TGTGCCAGTAGTATTTTTAGGACGAGGACTGAAGCTTTCTTT.

This clonotype was found a few times. The chain carries TRBV20-1 and TRBJ2-3; 8 bases align to TRBD2. Trimming at V came to 5 bases and at J to 1 base, leaving 11 bases not matched to a gene. In germline, CDR1 is DFQATT, CDR2 SNEGSKA (reference sequence). CDR3 length: 16 amino acids. For the CDR3, the DNA is TGCAGTGCTGACCAACTTACTAGCGGACGCACAGATACGCAGTATTTT. As protein: CSADQLTSGRTDTQYF.

This clonotype came up many times. The chain combines TRBV4-1 with TRBJ2-3, with unresolved D. Germline lookup yields CDR1 MGHRA and CDR2 YSYEKL. The CDR3 is 16 amino acids. V was shortened by 4 bases and J by 0 bases, with 14 bases between the two germline ends. CDR3 in DNA: TGCGCCAGCAGCCGCCTGGAATTTACTAGCACAGATACGCAGTATTTT. Translated: CASSRLEFTSTDTQYF.

The V and J genes are TRBV20-1 and TRBJ1-2; D gene uncertain. The V and J ends lost 0 bases and 8 bases respectively, with 31 bases between them. Germline V gene data show CDR1 as DFQATT and CDR2 as SNEGSKA (reference sequence). This CDR3 has 19 residues. CDR3 sequence: CSARDSWLGRSLKGRGYTF. CDR3 DNA sequence: TGCAGTGCTAGAGATTCTTGGCTCGGGAGGTCTTTGAAGGGTCGAGGCTACACCTTC.

This clonotype was observed many times. The germline gene is not matched at one end of the junction; a read error may be the cause. J is TRBJ2-5 and V is TRBV12-3 or TRBV12-4; D remains ambiguous. This CDR3 region has 11 residues. The CDR3 protein is CASSLGETQYF. For the CDR3, the DNA is TGTGCCAGCAGCTTAGGGGAGACCCAGTACTTC.

This sequence joins TRBV11-2 and TRBJ2-3; 8 bases are shared with TRBD2. The trim removed 1 base at V and 10 bases at J, leaving 16 bases unmatched. This CDR3 contains 17 residues. The germline CDR1 and CDR2 sequences are SGHAT and FQNNGV. Here the CDR3 DNA reads TGTGCCAGCAGCTTAGCGGTGGGGGTAGCGGGGAAGGAGGCGCAGTATTTT. Translation: CASSLAVGVAGKEAQYF.

The chain carries TRBV2 and TRBJ2-1; TRBD2 aligns across 9 bases. The junction had 10 bases not matched to a gene; V was cut back by 7 bases and J by 6 bases. Looked up from germline, CDR1 is SNHLY and CDR2 is FYNNEI. The CDR3 runs 15 residues. The CDR3 DNA reads TGTGCCAGCACTCCTTGGGCGGGGGGGCTCAATGAGCAGTTCTTC. Its protein product is CASTPWAGGLNEQFF.

This clonotype turned up a few times. The J gene is TRBJ1-1, the V gene TRBV21-1. TRBV21-1 is recorded as a pseudogene. The CDR3 length is 18 residues. The CDR3 here is CASSKHQGQRITNTEAFF. Here the CDR3 DNA reads TGTGCCAGCAGCAAACATCAAGGACAGCGGATTACCAACACTGAAGCTTTCTTT.

A few counts support this clonotype. The V call is TRBV11-2, the J call TRBJ2-3; 10 bases agree with TRBD1. Trimming cost V 5 bases and J 1 base; bases outside gene matches: 12. The CDR3 has 18 amino acids. Germline values: CDR1 SGHAT, CDR2 FQNNGV. CDR3 DNA: TGTGCCAGCAGCCCCGGGACAGGGGTCAATAAACGCACAGATACGCAGTATTTT. Its translation: CASSPGTGVNKRTDTQYF.

CDR3 sequence reads: CASSQGSGGASYNEQFF. The CDR3 DNA follows: TGTGCCAGCAGCCAAGGTAGCGGGGGGGCTTCCTACAATGAGCAGTTCTTC. The gene calls are TRBV4-2 and TRBJ2-1; 11 positions agree with TRBD2. Germline lookup yields CDR1 LGHNA and CDR2 YNFKEQ. Losses at the gene ends were 1 base for V and 1 base for J; bases not matched to a gene: 3. The CDR3 is 17 amino acids.

There are a few counts of this clonotype. V and J are TRBV12-3 or TRBV12-4 and TRBJ2-7; 7 positions match TRBD2. The V gene end was trimmed by 3 bases and the J gene end by 5 bases; junction bases not matched to a gene: 7. The CDR3 covers 14 residues. The CDR3: CASSFGGGMDEQYF. The CDR3, as DNA: TGTGCCAGCAGTTTTGGGGGAGGGATGGACGAGCAGTACTTC.

The V and J genes are TRBV9 and TRBJ1-1, with D possibly matching TRBD1 (5 bases). V gave up 0 bases and J gave up 0 bases, with 12 bases separating them. From germline, CDR1 is SGDLS and CDR2 YYNGEE. This CDR3 has 16 amino acids. CDR3 coding DNA: TGTGCCAGCAGCGTAGTTGGGGGACCAATGAACACTGAAGCTTTCTTT. It yields the protein CASSVVGGPMNTEAFF.

This clonotype occurred many times. V gene TRBV5-1 combines with J gene TRBJ2-1, with a possible D match to TRBD2 (6 bases). Per germline, CDR1 SGHRS and CDR2 YFSETQ. This CDR3 contains 15 residues. The V end lost 7 bases, the J end lost 0 bases, and 14 bases lay between the germline ends. CDR3 loop: CASSLAVLSYNEQFF. The CDR3 bases are TGCGCCAGCTCCTTAGCGGTCCTCTCCTACAATGAGCAGTTCTTC.

A few counts support this clonotype. The CDR3 DNA follows: TGTGCCAGCAGTCCCCGGGGGGGGCGGGGGGCGACTAGCACAGATACGCAGTATTTT. It translates to CASSPRGGRGATSTDTQYF. The chain recombines TRBV12-3 or TRBV12-4 with TRBJ2-3, with 8 bases identical to TRBD2. The CDR3 has 19 residues. The junction had 16 bases not matched to a gene; V was cut back by 5 bases and J by 0 bases.